At least ten counts were recorded for the clone carrying this TCR beta chain. Antigen unknown. The authors ran a second PCR of about 7 to 11 cycles using a sample-barcoded 5' primer and a J-beta primer mix. TCRdb processed the 5' RACE reads anew with MiXCR; each CDR3 protein has one entry. Of hundreds of thousands of distinct CDR3 sequences listed, approximately 21% are singletons. These data belong to a study of blood T cells in healthy people across ages. General observations from the study: Older age coincided with a roughly linear decline in TCR beta diversity per million T cells.

CDR3 length equals 13 residues. V was pared by 3 bases and J by 5 bases, with 3 bases of the junction left unmatched. Germline CDR1 reads LGHDT; CDR2 reads YNNKEL (reference sequence). Sequencing used blood. The sequence derives from a man between 65 and 80 years old in good health. The chain recombines TRBV3-1 with TRBJ2-5, with 7 positions matching TRBD1. CDR3 in amino acids: CASSQPGGETQYF. Here the CDR3 DNA reads TGTGCCAGCAGCCAGCCAGGGGGTGAGACCCAGTACTTC.